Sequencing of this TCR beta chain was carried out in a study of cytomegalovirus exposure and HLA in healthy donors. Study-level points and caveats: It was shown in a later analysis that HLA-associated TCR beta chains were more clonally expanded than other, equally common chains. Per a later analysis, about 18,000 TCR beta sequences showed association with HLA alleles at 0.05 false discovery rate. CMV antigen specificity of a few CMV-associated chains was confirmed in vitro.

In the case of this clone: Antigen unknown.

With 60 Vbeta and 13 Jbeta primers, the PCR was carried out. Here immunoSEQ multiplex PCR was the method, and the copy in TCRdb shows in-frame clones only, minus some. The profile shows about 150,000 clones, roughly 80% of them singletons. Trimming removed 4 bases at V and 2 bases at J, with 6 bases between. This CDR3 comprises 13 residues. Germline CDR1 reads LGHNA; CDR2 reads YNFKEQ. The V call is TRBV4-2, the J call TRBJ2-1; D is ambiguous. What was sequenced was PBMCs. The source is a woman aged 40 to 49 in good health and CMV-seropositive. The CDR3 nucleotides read TGTGCCAGCAGCCGGCAGGCCTACAATGAGCAGTTCTTC. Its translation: CASSRQAYNEQFF.